This T cell receptor (beta chain) was recorded in a study of T cell changes during pregnancy in multiple sclerosis. V was pared by 5 bases and J by 2 bases, with 13 bases between. CDR1 is KGHSH, CDR2 LQKENI, per germline. This CDR3 is built from 14 residues. This table comes from immunoSEQ multiplex PCR, and its TCRdb copy is limited to in-frame clones, with some not included. Altogether approximately 66,000 clones are present, 92% being singletons, with the ten largest covering around 2%. The chain recombines TRBV18 with TRBJ2-7; possible D gene TRBD2, 5 bases. This TCR was sampled from a female donor in good health, enrolled as a control in a pregnancy study. Sequencing used peripheral blood, obtained in the third trimester of pregnancy. CDR3 coding DNA: TGTGCCAGCTCATTCCGGGATACTACCTACGAGCAGTACTTC. This codes for CASSFRDTTYEQYF.